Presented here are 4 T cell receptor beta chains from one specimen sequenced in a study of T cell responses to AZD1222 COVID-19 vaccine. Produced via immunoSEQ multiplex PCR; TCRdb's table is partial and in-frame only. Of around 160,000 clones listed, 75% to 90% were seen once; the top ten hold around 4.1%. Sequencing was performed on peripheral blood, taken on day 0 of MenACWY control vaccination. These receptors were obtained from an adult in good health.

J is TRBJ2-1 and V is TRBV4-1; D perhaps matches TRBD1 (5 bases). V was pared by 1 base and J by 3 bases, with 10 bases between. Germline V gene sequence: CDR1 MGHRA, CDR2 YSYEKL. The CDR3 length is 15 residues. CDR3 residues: CASSQVQGNYNEQFF. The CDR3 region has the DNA TGCGCCAGCAGCCAAGTTCAGGGTAACTACAATGAGCAGTTCTTC.

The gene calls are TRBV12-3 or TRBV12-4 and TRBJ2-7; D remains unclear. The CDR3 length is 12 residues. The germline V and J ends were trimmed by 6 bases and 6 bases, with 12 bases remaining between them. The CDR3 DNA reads TGTGCCAGCAGCCGTCACCGAGGCGAGCAGTACTTC. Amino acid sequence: CASSRHRGEQYF.

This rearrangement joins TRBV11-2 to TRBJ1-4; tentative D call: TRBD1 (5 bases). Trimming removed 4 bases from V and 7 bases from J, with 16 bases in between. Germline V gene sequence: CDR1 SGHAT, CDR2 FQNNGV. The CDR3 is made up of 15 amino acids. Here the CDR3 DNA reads TGTGCCAGCAGCTATAACCCGGGGCGGGGTGAAAAACTGTTTTTT. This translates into CASSYNPGRGEKLFF.

The CDR3 DNA reads as TGCGCCAGCAGCTTGGATGCGGGACACGGAGGAGGCTACACCTTC. This gives the protein CASSLDAGHGGGYTF. This chain joins TRBV5-1 and TRBJ1-2; weak D call: TRBD1 (6 bases). The CDR3 loop spans 15 amino acids. V gave up 0 bases and J gave up 8 bases, with 17 bases separating them. Germline V gives CDR1 SGHRS, CDR2 YFSETQ.